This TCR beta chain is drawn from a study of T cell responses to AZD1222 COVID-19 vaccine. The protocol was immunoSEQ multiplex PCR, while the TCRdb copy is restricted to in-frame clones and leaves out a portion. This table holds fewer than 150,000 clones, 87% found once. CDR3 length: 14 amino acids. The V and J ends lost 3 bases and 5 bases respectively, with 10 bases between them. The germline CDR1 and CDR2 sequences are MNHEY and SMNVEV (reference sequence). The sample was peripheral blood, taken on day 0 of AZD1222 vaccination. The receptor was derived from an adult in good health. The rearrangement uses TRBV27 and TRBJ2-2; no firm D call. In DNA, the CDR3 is TGTGCCAGCAGTTTCGTCCAGTCTACCGGGGAGCTGTTTTTT. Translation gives CASSFVQSTGELFF.